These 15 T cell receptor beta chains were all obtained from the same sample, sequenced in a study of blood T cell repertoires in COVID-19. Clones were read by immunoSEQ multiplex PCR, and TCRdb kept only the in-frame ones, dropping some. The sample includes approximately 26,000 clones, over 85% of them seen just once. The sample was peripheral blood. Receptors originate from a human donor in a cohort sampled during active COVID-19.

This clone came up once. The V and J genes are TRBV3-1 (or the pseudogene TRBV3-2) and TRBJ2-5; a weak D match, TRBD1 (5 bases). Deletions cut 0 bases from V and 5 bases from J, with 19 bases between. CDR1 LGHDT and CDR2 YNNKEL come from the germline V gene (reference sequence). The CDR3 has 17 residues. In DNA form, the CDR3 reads TGTGCCAGCAGCCAAGAATTTGGCAGGGTGTCGGCGGAGACCCAGTACTTC. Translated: CASSQEFGRVSAETQYF.

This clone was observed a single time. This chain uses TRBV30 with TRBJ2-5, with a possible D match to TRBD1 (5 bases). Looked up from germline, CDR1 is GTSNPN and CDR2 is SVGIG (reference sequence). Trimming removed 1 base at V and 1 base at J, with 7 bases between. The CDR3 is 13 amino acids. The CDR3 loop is CAWSAQVQETQYF. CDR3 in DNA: TGTGCCTGGAGTGCACAGGTCCAAGAGACCCAGTACTTC.

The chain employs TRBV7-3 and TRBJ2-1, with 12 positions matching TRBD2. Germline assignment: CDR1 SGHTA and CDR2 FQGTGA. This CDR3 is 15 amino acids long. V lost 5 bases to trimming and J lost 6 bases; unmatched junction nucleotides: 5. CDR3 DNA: TGTGCCAGCAGCAACCTAGCGGGAGGGGGCAATGAGCAGTTCTTC. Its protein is CASSNLAGGGNEQFF. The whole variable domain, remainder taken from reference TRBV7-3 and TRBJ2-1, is GAGVSQTPSNKVTEKGKYVELRCDPISGHTALYWYRQSLGQGPEFLIYFQGTGAADDSGLPNDRFFAVRPEGSVSTLKIQRTERGDSAVYLCASSNLAGGGNEQFFGPGTRLTVL.

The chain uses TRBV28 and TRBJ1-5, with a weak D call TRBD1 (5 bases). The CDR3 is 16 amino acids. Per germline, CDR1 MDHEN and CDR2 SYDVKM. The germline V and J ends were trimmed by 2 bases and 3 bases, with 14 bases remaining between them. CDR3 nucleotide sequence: TGTGCCAGCAGTTTAGGGGGGTCCCCCACCAATCAGCCCCAGCATTTT. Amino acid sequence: CASSLGGSPTNQPQHF.

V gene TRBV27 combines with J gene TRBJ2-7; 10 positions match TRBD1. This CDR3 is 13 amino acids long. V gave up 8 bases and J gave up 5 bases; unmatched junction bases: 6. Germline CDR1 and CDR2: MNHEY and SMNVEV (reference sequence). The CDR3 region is CASAGTGAHEQYF. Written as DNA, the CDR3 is TGTGCCAGCGCCGGGACAGGGGCCCACGAGCAGTACTTC.

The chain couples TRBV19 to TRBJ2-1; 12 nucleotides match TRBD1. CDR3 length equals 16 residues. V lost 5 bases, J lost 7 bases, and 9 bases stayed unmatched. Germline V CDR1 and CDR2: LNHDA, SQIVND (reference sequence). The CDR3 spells CASSLKGTGGWNEQFF. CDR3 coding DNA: TGTGCCAGTAGTCTCAAAGGGACAGGGGGCTGGAATGAGCAGTTCTTC.

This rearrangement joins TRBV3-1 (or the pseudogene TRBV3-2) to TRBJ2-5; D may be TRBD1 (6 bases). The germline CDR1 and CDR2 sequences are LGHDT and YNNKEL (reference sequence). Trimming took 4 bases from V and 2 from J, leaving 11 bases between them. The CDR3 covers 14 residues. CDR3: CASSLRTVQETQYF. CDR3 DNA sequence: TGTGCCAGCAGCCTTCGGACAGTACAAGAGACCCAGTACTTC.

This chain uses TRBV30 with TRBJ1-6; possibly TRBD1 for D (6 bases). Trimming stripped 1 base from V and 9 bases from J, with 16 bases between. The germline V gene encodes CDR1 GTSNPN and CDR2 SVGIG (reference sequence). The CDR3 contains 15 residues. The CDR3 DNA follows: TGTGCCTGGAGTGGGGGCGGGGGGCCGTCTTCACCCCTCCACTTT. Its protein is CAWSGGGGPSSPLHF.

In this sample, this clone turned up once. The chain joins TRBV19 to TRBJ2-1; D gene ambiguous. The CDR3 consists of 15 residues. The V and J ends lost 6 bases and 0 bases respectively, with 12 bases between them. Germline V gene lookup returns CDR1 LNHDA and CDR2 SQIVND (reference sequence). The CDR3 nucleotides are TGTGCCAGTAGCCCATCCATGAGCTCCTACAATGAGCAGTTCTTC. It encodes CASSPSMSSYNEQFF.

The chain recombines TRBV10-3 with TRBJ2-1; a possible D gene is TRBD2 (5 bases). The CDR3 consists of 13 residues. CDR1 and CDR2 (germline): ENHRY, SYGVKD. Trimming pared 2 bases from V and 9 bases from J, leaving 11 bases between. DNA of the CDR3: TGTGCCATCAGTGAGGCTAGTCGGGGTGAGCAGTTCTTC. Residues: CAISEASRGEQFF.

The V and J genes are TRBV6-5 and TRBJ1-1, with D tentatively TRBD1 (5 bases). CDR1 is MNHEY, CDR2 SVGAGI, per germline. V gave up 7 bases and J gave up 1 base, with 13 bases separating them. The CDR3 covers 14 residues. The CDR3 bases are TGTGCCAGCACTAGGGACTCCCCGAACACTGAAGCTTTCTTT. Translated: CASTRDSPNTEAFF.

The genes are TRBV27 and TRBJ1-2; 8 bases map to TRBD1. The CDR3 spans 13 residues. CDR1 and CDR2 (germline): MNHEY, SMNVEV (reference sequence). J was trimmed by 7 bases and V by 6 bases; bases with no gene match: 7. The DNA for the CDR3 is TGTGCCAGCAGAACTACAGGGGGAATTGGCTACACCTTC. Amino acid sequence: CASRTTGGIGYTF.

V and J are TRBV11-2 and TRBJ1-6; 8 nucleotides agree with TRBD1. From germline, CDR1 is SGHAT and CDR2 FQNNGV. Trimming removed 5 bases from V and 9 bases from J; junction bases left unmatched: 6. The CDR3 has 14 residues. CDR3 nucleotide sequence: TGTGCCAGCAGCCCGACAGGGGTCGGTTCACCCCTCCACTTT. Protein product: CASSPTGVGSPLHF.

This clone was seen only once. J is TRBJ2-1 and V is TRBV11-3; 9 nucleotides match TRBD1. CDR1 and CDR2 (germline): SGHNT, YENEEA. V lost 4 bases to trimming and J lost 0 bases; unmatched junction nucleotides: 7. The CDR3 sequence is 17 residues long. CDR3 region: CASSSQDRGLSYNEQFF. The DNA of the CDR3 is TGTGCCAGCAGCTCCCAGGACAGGGGCCTCTCCTACAATGAGCAGTTCTTC.

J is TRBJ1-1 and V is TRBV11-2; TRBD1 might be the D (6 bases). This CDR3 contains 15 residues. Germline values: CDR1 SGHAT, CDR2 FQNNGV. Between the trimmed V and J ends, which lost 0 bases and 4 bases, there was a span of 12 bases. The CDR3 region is CASSLEGQGSTEAFF. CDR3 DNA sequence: TGTGCCAGCAGCTTAGAGGGCCAGGGGAGCACTGAAGCTTTCTTT.